The clone carrying this T cell receptor beta chain was counted at least ten times. As the method for making TCR beta libraries, quantitative 5'-RACE with molecular barcodes was used. MiXCR, applied by TCRdb to the 5' RACE reads, yields one record per CDR3 protein. The sample includes 250,000 to 350,000 distinct CDR3 sequences, around 21% of them seen just once. This sample was included in a study of CD8 T cells in ankylosing spondylitis. CDR3 length: 12 amino acids. In germline, CDR1 is SGHVS, CDR2 FQNEAQ. V lost 4 bases and J 11 bases, leaving 13 bases between the germline ends. The V and J genes are TRBV7-8 and TRBJ2-3, with TRBD1 as a possible D gene (5 bases). Sequenced material: blood, either unsorted or a sorted T cell fraction (not recorded which). This TCR derives from a female donor with ankylosing spondylitis or in good health (not recorded which). CDR3: CASSSRQPQQYF. The CDR3, as DNA: TGTGCCAGCAGCTCCCGACAGCCGCAGCAGTATTTT.